Presented here are 13 T cell receptor beta chains from one specimen sequenced in a study of blood T cell repertoires in COVID-19. Generated by immunoSEQ multiplex PCR, the TCRdb table keeps only in-frame clones and is missing some. The sample carries 81,000 or so clones, over 75% recorded once. Sequences were obtained from peripheral blood. The source is a human donor in a cohort sampled during active COVID-19.

CDR3 in DNA: TGTGCTAGTGGTTCCCCGACAACTTCTAGCACAGATACGCAGTATTTT. Translation gives CASGSPTTSSTDTQYF. The gene calls are TRBV12-5 and TRBJ2-3, with no clear D. Per the germline V gene, CDR1 is LGHNT and CDR2 is FRNRAP. V lost 4 bases and J 0 bases, leaving 14 bases between the germline ends. There are 16 residues in the CDR3.

This rearrangement joins TRBV7-9 to TRBJ1-1; no firm D call. V lost 3 bases to trimming and J lost 5 bases, with 13 bases between them. CDR1 SEHNR and CDR2 FQNEAQ come from the germline V gene (reference sequence). The CDR3 consists of 14 residues. The CDR3 loop reads CASSLAGRETEAFF. The CDR3 DNA follows: TGTGCCAGCAGCTTGGCTGGGAGGGAAACTGAAGCTTTCTTT.

The J gene is TRBJ2-1, the V gene TRBV4-2, with 8 bases aligning to TRBD1. The CDR3 spans 15 residues. CDR1 is LGHNA, CDR2 YNFKEQ, per germline. The junction had 5 bases not matched to a gene; V was cut back by 2 bases and J by 5 bases. CDR3 DNA sequence: TGTGCCAGCAGCCAACCTGGGACAGGCAACAATGAGCAGTTCTTC. This encodes CASSQPGTGNNEQFF.

The rearrangement joins TRBV5-1 to TRBJ1-2, with 7 bases aligning to TRBD1. CDR1 SGHRS and CDR2 YFSETQ come from the germline V gene. With 4 bases clipped from V and 6 bases from J, the junction kept 12 bases outside the gene matches. This CDR3 has 15 amino acids. The CDR3 sequence is CASSLQTGSSDGYTF. For the CDR3, the DNA is TGCGCCAGCAGCCTCCAGACAGGGAGTAGTGATGGCTACACCTTC.

The chain links TRBV7-9 to TRBJ2-7; 7 bases align to TRBD1. The CDR3 covers 14 residues. The ends lost 4 bases at V and 7 bases at J; junction bases unmatched: 10. Germline assignment: CDR1 SEHNR and CDR2 FQNEAQ (reference sequence). CDR3 coding DNA: TGTGCCAGCAGCTCACGGGACAGCTTTTTGGAGCAGTACTTC. It yields the protein CASSSRDSFLEQYF.

The rearrangement joins TRBV5-1 to TRBJ2-2, with 14 nucleotides matching TRBD2. This CDR3 is 16 amino acids long. After removal of 4 bases from V and 7 bases from J, the junction contained 6 bases not matched to a gene. Germline V lookup: CDR1 SGHRS, CDR2 YFSETQ. The CDR3 sequence: CASSGTSGGVGGELFF. The CDR3 DNA reads as TGCGCCAGCAGCGGGACTAGCGGGGGTGTTGGCGGGGAGCTGTTTTTT.

Written as DNA, the CDR3 is TGTGCCAGCAGCCAAGAGGCCCCCGGGACTTTTACCTACAATGAGCAGTTCTTC. It translates to CASSQEAPGTFTYNEQFF. This chain links TRBV4-2 with TRBJ2-1; weak D call: TRBD2 (6 bases). The V gene lost 0 bases and the J gene lost 2 bases, with 17 bases spanning the gap. The CDR3 is 18 amino acids. The germline gives CDR1 LGHNA, CDR2 YNFKEQ.

This clone was detected many times. The rearrangement uses TRBV5-4 and TRBJ1-4, with a tentative D call TRBD1 (6 bases). Germline V gene lookup returns CDR1 SGHNT and CDR2 YYREEE (reference sequence). The CDR3 runs 14 residues. The V gene lost 1 base and the J gene lost 10 bases, with 14 bases spanning the gap. CDR3 in DNA: TGTGCCAGCAGCTTGAGCCAGGGGAGGGGAAAACTGTTTTTT. Encoded protein: CASSLSQGRGKLFF.

This clone was seen ten or more times. V gene TRBV5-1 combines with J gene TRBJ2-3, with 7 nucleotides matching TRBD1. The V gene's germline CDR1 is SGHRS and CDR2 YFSETQ. CDR3 length: 15 amino acids. V trimming: 4 bases; J trimming: 1 base; junction bases outside the gene matches: 6. CDR3 in amino acids: CASSPGQVRTDTQYF. In DNA, the CDR3 is TGCGCCAGCAGCCCAGGACAGGTCCGCACAGATACGCAGTATTTT.

The chain couples TRBV9 to TRBJ1-3, with D maybe TRBD1 (5 bases). Trimming took off 1 base at V and 0 bases at J, with 8 bases between the two ends. Germline lookup yields CDR1 SGDLS and CDR2 YYNGEE. The CDR3 extends over 15 amino acids. CDR3 protein: CASSVSGLSGNTIYF. The CDR3 DNA reads TGTGCCAGCAGCGTATCAGGGCTCTCTGGAAACACCATATATTTT.

This clone was found a few times. The chain employs TRBV9 and TRBJ2-3; 7 nucleotides agree with TRBD2. The CDR3 length is 14 residues. Germline V gives CDR1 SGDLS, CDR2 YYNGEE. J lost 7 bases, V lost 4 bases, and 9 bases had no gene match. CDR3 sequence reads: CASSMGLTAYTQYF. The CDR3 DNA sequence: TGTGCCAGCAGCATGGGACTAACAGCCTATACGCAGTATTTT.

The table lists this clone with a few counts. This chain uses TRBV7-9 with TRBJ1-2, with TRBD1 as a possible D gene (5 bases). CDR3 size: 13 residues. Deletions cut 2 bases from V and 5 bases from J, with 9 bases between. The germline CDR1 and CDR2 sequences are SEHNR and FQNEAQ (reference sequence). CDR3 coding DNA: TGTGCCAGCAGCTTAACAGGAACTTATGGCTACACCTTC. As protein: CASSLTGTYGYTF.

V is TRBV7-2 and J is TRBJ1-1; 8 bases line up with TRBD1. CDR1 SGHTA and CDR2 FQGNSA come from the germline V gene. CDR3 size: 15 residues. J was trimmed by 0 bases and V by 5 bases; bases with no gene match: 5. The CDR3 reads CASSVTGGVNTEAFF. In nucleotides, the CDR3 is TGTGCCAGCAGCGTAACAGGGGGAGTGAACACTGAAGCTTTCTTT.